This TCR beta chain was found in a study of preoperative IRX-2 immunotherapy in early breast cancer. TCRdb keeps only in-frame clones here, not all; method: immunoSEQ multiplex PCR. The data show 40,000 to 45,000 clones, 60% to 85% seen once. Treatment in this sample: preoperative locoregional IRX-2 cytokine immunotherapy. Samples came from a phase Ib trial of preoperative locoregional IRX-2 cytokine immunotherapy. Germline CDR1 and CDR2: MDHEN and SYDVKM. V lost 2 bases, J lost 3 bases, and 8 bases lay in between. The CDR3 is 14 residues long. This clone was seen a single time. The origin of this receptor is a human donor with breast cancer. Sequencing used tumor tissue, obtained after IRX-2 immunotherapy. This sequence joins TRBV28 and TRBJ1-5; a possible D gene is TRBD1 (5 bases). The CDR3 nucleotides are TGTGCCAGCAGTTTAGGAGGGGACAATCAGCCCCAGCATTTT. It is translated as CASSLGGDNQPQHF. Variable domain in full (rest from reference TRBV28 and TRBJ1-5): DVKVTQSSRYLVKRTGEKVFLECVQDMDHENMFWYRQDPGLGLRLIYFSYDVKMKEKGDIPEGYSVSREKKERFSLILESASTNQTSMYLCASSLGGDNQPQHFGDGTRLSIL.